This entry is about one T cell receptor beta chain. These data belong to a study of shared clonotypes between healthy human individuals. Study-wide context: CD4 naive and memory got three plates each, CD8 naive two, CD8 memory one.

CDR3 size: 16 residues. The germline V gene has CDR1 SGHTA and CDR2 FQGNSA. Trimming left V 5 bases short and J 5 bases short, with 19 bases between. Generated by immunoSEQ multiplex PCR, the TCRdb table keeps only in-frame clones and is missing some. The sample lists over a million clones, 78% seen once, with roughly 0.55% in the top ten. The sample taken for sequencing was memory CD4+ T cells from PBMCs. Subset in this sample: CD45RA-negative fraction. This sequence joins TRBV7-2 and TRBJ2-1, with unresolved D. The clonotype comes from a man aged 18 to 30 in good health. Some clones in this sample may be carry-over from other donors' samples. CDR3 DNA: TGTGCCAGCAGCCTCGACTCCTCCTTTACCAACAATGAGCAGTTCTTC. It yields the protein CASSLDSSFTNNEQFF.